The clone carrying this TCR beta chain was counted only a few times. What it recognizes is unknown. The record originates from a study of T cells in localized non-small cell lung cancer. The germline V gene encodes CDR1 SGHTA and CDR2 FQGTGA. The J segment lost 9 bases and the V segment lost 2 bases, leaving 5 bases of the junction unmatched. This CDR3 region has 14 residues. Overall study results and limits: Adjacent lung had a median roughly 61 of the 100 largest tumor clones.

Generated by immunoSEQ multiplex PCR, the TCRdb table keeps only in-frame clones and is missing some. The sample lists around 130,000 clones; around 89% were seen once. The gene calls are TRBV7-3 and TRBJ2-1; 9 bases agree with TRBD1. This clonotype was obtained from a female donor of 60 years or more with stage I lung adenocarcinoma. Specimen: peripheral blood, collected before any cancer treatment. CDR3 in DNA: TGTGCCAGCAGCTTATCCGGGGGACAGGGTGAGCAGTTCTTC. As protein: CASSLSGGQGEQFF.